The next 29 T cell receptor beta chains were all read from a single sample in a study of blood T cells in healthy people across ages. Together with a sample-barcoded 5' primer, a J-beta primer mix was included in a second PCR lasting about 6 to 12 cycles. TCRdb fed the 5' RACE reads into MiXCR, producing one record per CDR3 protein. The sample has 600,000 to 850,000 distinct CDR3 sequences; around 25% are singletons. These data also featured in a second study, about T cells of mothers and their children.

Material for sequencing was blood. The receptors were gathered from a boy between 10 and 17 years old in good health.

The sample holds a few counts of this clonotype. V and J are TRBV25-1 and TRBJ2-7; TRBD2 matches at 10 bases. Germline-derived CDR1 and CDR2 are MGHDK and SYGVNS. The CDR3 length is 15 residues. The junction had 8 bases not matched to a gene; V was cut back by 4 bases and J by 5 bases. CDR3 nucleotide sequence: TGTGCCAGCAGTGCCTTCCGGCTAGCGGGAGACGAGCAGTACTTC. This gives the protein CASSAFRLAGDEQYF.

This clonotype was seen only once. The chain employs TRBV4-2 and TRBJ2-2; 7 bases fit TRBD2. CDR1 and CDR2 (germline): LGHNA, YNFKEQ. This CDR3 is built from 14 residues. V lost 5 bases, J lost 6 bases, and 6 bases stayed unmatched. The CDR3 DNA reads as TGTGCCAGCAGCGCGCGGGAGAGGTCCGGGGAGCTGTTTTTT. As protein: CASSARERSGELFF.

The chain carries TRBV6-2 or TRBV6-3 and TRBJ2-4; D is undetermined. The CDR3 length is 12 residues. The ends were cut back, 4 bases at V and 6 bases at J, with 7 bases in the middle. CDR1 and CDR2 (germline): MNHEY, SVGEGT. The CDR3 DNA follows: TGTGCCAGCAGTTCGACCGTAAACATTCAGTACTTC. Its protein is CASSSTVNIQYF.

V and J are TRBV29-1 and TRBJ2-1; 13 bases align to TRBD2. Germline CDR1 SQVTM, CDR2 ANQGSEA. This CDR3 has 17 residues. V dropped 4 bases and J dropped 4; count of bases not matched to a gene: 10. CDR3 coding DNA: TGCAGCGTTGTAGTGGGACTAGCGGGATACAATTACAATGAGCAGTTCTTC. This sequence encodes CSVVVGLAGYNYNEQFF.

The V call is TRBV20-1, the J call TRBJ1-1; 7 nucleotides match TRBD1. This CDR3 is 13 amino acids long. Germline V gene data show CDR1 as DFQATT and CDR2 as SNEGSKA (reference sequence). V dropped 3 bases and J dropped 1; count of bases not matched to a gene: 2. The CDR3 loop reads CSARGQKNTEAFF. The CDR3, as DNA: TGCAGTGCTAGGGGACAGAAGAACACTGAAGCTTTCTTT.

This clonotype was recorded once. The CDR3 coding sequence is TGTGCCAGCAGAGAAGCCGGGGAGCTGTTTTTT. It codes for CASREAGELFF. The rearrangement joins TRBV12-3 or TRBV12-4 to TRBJ2-2; no definite D call. The germline V and J ends were trimmed by 6 bases and 6 bases, with 5 bases remaining between them. CDR3 length: 11 residues.

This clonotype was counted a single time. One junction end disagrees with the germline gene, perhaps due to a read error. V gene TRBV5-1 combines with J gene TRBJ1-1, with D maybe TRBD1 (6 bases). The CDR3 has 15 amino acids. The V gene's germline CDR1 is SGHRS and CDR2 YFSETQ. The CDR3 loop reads CASSSKSSGATEAFF. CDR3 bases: TGTGCCAGCAGCTCAAAAAGTTCAGGGGCCACTGAAGCTTTCTTT.

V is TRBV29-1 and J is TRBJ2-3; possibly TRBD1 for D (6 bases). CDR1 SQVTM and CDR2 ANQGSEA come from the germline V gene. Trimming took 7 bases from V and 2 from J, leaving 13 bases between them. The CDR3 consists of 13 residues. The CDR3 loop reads CSAPVGATDTQYF. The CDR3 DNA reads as TGCAGCGCCCCGGTGGGGGCCACAGATACGCAGTATTTT.

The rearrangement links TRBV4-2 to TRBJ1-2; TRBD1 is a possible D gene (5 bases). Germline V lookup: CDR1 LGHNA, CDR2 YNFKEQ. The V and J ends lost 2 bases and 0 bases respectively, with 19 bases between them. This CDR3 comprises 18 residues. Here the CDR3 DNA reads TGTGCCAGCAGCCAACTAGCGGGGAAGACAGAGACTAACTATGGCTACACCTTC. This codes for CASSQLAGKTETNYGYTF.

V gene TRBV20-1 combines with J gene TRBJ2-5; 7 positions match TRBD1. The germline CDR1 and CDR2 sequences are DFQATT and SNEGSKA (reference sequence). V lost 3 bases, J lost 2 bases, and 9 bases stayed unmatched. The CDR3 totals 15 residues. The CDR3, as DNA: TGCAGTGCTAGTGTCCCGGGACAGAGGCAAGAGACCCAGTACTTC. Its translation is CSASVPGQRQETQYF.

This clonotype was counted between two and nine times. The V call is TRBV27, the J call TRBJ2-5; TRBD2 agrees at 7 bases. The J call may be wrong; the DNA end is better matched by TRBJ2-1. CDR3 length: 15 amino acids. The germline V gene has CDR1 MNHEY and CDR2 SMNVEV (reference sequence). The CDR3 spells CASSLLGTTINEQFF. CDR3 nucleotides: TGTGCCAGCAGTCTGCTGGGGACTACCATAAATGAGCAGTTCTTC.

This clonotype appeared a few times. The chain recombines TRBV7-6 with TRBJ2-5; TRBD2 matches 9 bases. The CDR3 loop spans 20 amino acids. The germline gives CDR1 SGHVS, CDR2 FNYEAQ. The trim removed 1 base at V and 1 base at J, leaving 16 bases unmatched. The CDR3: CASSLGVSAGGSLPQETQYF. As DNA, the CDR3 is TGTGCCAGCAGCTTAGGGGTGTCAGCGGGGGGTTCCCTTCCCCAAGAGACCCAGTACTTC. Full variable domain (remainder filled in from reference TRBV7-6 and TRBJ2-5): GAGVSQSPRYKVTKRGQDVALRCDPISGHVSLYWYRQALGQGPEFLTYFNYEAQQDKSGLPNDRFSAERPEGSISTLTIQRTEQRDSAMYRCASSLGVSAGGSLPQETQYFGPGTRLLVL.

The CDR3 loop is CASSLNSGTHEQYF. CDR3 nucleotides: TGCGCCAGCAGCTTGAATAGCGGGACCCACGAGCAGTACTTC. The chain recombines TRBV5-1 with TRBJ2-1; 8 bases agree with TRBD2. Near its end, the DNA agrees better with TRBJ2-7, so the J call may be wrong. This CDR3 comprises 14 residues. Looked up from germline, CDR1 is SGHRS and CDR2 is YFSETQ.

Here the CDR3 reads CASSFIRANEQFF. The CDR3 region has the DNA TGTGCCAGCAGTTTTATTCGGGCGAATGAGCAGTTCTTC. This chain joins TRBV28 and TRBJ2-5; no reliable D call. Near its end, the DNA agrees better with TRBJ2-1, so the J call may be wrong. The germline V gene encodes CDR1 MDHEN and CDR2 SYDVKM. This CDR3 comprises 13 residues.

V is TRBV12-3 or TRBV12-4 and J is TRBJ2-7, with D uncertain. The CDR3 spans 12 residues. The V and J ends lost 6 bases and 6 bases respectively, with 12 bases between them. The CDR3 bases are TGTGCCAGCAGCTCGGAGACCCCCGAGCAGTACTTC. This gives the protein CASSSETPEQYF.

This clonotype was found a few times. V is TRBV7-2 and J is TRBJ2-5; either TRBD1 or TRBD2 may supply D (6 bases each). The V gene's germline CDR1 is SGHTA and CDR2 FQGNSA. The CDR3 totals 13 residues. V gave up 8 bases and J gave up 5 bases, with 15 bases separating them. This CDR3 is CASRPGAGETQYF. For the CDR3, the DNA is TGTGCCAGCCGCCCGGGGGCCGGGGAGACCCAGTACTTC.

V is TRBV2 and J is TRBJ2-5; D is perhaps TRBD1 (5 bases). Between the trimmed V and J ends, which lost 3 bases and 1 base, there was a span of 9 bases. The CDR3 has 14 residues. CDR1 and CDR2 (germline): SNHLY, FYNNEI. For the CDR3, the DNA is TGTGCCAGCAGTGATAGGGGCTTCCAAGAGACCCAGTACTTC. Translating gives CASSDRGFQETQYF.

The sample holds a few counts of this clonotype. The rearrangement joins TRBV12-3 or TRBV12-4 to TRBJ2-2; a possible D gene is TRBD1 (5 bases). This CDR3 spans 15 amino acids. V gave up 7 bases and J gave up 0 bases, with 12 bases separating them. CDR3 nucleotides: TGTGCCAGCATTGGGGCAGGGCCGAACACCGGGGAGCTGTTTTTT. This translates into CASIGAGPNTGELFF.

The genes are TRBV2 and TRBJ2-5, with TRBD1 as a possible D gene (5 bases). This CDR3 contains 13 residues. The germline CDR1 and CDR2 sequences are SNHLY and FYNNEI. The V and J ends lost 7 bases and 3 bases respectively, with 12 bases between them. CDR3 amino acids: CASNPGHEETQYF. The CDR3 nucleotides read TGTGCCAGCAACCCAGGACATGAAGAGACCCAGTACTTC.

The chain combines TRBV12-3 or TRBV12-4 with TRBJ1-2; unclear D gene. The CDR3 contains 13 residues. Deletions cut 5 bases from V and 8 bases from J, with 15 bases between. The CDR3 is CASSPRGEEGYTF. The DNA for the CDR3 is TGTGCCAGCAGTCCCCGGGGTGAGGAGGGCTACACCTTC.

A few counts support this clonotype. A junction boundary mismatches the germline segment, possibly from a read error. CDR3: CASSQDPAGGISDTQYF. Here the CDR3 DNA reads TGCGCCAGCAGCCAAGATCCAGCCGGGGGCATCTCAGATACGCAGTACTTT. This chain joins TRBV4-3 and TRBJ2-3, with D perhaps assigned TRBD1 or TRBD2 (6 bases each). CDR1 and CDR2 (germline): LGHNA, YSLEER. The CDR3 has 17 amino acids.

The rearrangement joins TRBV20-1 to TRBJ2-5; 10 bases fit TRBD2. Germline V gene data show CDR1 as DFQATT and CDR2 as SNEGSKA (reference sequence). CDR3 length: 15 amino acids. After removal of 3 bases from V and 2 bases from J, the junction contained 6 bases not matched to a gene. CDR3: CSASPSGRGQETQYF. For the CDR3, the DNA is TGCAGTGCTAGTCCTAGCGGGAGAGGGCAAGAGACCCAGTACTTC.

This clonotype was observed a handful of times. The CDR3 DNA sequence: TGCAGCGTTGGGACACGGGGGGCCTACGAGCAGTACTTC. Its translation is CSVGTRGAYEQYF. The chain carries TRBV29-1 and TRBJ2-7; 7 bases map to TRBD2. The CDR3 runs to 13 residues. V dropped 4 bases and J dropped 2; count of bases not matched to a gene: 5. CDR1 is SQVTM and CDR2 is ANQGSEA in the germline V gene.

CDR3 DNA: TGCAGTGCTAAATCTCCGGGACAGAAAGGAAACACCATATATTTT. Amino acid sequence: CSAKSPGQKGNTIYF. V usage is TRBV20-1 and J usage is TRBJ1-3, with 7 bases identical to TRBD1. V was clipped by 4 bases and J by 4 bases; unmatched bases: 10. This CDR3 comprises 15 residues. Germline V CDR1 and CDR2: DFQATT, SNEGSKA (reference sequence).

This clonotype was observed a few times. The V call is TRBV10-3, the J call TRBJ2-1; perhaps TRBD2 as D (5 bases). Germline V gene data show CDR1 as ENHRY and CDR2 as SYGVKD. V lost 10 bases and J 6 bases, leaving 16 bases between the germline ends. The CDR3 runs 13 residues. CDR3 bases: TGTGCCACCCGGCAAGCGGACGGCAATGAGCAGTTCTTC. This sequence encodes CATRQADGNEQFF.

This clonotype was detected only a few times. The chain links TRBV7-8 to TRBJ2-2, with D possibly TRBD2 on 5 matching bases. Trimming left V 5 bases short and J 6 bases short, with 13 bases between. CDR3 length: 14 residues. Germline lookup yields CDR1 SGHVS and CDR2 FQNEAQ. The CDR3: CASSQEAGSGELFF. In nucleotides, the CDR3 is TGTGCCAGCAGCCAGGAGGCGGGTTCCGGGGAGCTGTTTTTT. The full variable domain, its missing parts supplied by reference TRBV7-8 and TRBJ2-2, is GAGVSQSPRYKVAKRGQDVALRCDPISGHVSLFWYQQALGQGPEFLTYFQNEAQLDKSGLPSDRFFAERPEGSVSTLKIQRTQQEDSAVYLCASSQEAGSGELFFGEGSRLTVL.

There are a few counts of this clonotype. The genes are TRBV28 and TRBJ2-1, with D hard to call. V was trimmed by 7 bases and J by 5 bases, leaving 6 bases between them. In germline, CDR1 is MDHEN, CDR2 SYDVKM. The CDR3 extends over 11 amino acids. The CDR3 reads CASTVNNEQFF. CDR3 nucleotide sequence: TGTGCCAGCACTGTCAACAATGAGCAGTTCTTC. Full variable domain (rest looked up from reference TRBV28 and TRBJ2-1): DVKVTQSSRYLVKRTGEKVFLECVQDMDHENMFWYRQDPGLGLRLIYFSYDVKMKEKGDIPEGYSVSREKKERFSLILESASTNQTSMYLCASTVNNEQFFGPGTRLTVL.

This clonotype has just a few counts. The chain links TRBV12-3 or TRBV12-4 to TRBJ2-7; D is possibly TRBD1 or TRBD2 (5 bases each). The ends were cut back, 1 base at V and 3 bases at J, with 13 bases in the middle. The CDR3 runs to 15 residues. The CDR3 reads CASSLVGDGYYEQYF. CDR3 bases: TGTGCCAGCAGTTTAGTAGGGGACGGGTACTACGAGCAGTACTTC.

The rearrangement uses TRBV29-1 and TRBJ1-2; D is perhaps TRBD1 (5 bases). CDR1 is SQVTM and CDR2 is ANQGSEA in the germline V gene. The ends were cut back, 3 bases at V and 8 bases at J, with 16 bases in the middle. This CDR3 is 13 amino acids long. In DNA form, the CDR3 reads TGCAGCGTTGATTTGGCTGCCGGGGGGGGCTACACCTTC. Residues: CSVDLAAGGGYTF.